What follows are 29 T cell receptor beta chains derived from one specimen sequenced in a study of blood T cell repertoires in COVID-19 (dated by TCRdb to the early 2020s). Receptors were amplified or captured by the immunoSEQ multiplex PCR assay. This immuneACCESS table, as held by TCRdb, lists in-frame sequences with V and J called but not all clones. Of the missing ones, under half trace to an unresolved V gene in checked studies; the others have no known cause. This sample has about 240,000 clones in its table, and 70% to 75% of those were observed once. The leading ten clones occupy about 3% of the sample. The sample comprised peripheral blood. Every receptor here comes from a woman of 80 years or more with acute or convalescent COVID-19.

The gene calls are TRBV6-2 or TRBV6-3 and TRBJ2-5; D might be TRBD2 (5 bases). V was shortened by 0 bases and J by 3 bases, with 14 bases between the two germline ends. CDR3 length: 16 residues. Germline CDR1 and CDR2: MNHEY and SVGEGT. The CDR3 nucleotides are TGTGCCAGCAGTTACTCCTTTTCTACTAGTGAAGAGACCCAGTACTTC. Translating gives CASSYSFSTSEETQYF.

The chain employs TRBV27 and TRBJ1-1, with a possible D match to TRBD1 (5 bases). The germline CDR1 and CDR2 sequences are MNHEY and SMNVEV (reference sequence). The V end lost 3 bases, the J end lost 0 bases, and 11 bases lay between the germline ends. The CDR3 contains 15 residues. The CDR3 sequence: CASSFQGTMNTEAFF. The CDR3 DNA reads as TGTGCCAGCAGTTTCCAGGGAACCATGAACACTGAAGCTTTCTTT.

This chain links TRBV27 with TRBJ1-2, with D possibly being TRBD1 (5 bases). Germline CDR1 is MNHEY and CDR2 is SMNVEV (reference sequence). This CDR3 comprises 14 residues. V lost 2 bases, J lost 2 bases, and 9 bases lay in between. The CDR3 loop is CASSLQGGNYGYTF. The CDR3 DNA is TGTGCCAGCAGTTTACAGGGAGGAAACTATGGCTACACCTTC.

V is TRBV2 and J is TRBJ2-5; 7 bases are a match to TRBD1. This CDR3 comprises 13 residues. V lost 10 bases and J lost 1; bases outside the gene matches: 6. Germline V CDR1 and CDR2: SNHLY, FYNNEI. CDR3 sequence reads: CAKGDRVQETQYF. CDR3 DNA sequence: TGTGCCAAGGGCGACAGGGTCCAAGAGACCCAGTACTTC.

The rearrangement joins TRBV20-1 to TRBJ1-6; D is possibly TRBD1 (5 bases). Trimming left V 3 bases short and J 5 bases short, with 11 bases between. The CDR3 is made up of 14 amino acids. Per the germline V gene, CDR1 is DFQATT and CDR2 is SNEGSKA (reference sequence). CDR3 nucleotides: TGCAGTGCTAGTCAGACAGCCAATAATTCACCCCTCCACTTT. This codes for CSASQTANNSPLHF.

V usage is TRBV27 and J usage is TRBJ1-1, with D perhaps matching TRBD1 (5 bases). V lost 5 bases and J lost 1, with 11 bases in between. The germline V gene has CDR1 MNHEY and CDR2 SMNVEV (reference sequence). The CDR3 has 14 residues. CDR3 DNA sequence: TGTGCCAGCAGTCGTCTAACAGGGAACACTGAAGCTTTCTTT. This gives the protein CASSRLTGNTEAFF.

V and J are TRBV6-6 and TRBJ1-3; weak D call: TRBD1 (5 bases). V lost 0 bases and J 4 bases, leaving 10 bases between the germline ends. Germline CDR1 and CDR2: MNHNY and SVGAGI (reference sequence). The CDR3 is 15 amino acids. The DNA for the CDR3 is TGTGCCAGCAGTTACTCGTCAGGGTTCGGAAACACCATATATTTT. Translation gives CASSYSSGFGNTIYF.

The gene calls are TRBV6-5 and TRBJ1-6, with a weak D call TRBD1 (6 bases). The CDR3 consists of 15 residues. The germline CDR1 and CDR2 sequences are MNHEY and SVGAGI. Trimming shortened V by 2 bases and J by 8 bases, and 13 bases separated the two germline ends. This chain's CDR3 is CASSYHREGDSPLHF. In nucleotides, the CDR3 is TGTGCCAGCAGTTACCACAGGGAGGGTGATTCACCCCTCCACTTT.

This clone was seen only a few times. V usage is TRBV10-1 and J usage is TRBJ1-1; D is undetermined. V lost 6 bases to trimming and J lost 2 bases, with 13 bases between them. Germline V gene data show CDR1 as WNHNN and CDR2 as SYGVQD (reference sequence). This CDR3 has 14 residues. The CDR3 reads CASSGVAQNTEAFF. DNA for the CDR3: TGCGCCAGCAGCGGAGTAGCGCAAAACACTGAAGCTTTCTTT.

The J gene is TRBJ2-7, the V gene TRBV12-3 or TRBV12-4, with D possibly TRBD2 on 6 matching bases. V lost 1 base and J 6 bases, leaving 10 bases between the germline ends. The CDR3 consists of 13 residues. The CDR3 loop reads CASSLGGNAEQYF. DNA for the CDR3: TGTGCCAGCAGTTTAGGCGGGAATGCCGAGCAGTACTTC.

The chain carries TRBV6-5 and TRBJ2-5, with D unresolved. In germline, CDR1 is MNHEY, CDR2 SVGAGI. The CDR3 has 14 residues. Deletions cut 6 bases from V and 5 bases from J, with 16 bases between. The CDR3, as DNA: TGTGCCAGCAGGGTAAGGTGGGCGTCCGAGACCCAGTACTTC. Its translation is CASRVRWASETQYF.

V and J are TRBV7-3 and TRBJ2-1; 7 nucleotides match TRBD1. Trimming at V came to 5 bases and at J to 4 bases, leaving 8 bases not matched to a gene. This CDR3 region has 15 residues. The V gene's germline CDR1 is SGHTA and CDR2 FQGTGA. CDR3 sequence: CASSRTGDSYNEQFF. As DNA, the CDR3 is TGTGCCAGCAGCCGAACAGGGGATTCATACAATGAGCAGTTCTTC.

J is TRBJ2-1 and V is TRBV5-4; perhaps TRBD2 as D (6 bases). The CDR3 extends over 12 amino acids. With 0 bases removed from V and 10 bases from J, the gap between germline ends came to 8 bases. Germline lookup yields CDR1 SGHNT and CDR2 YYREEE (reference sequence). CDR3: CASSLEAGEQFF. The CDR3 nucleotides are TGTGCCAGCAGCTTGGAGGCGGGAGAGCAGTTCTTC. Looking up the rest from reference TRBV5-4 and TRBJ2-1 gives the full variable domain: ETGVTQSPTHLIKTRGQQVTLRCSSQSGHNTVSWYQQALGQGPQFIFQYYREEENGRGNFPPRFSGLQFPNYSSELNVNALELDDSALYLCASSLEAGEQFFGPGTRLTVL.

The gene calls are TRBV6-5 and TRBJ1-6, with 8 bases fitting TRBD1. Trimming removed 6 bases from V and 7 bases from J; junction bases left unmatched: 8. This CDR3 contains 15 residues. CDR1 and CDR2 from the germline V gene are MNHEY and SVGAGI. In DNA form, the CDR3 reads TGTGCCAGCAGGGGAGACAGGGGAGAGAATTCACCCCTCCACTTT. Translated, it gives CASRGDRGENSPLHF.

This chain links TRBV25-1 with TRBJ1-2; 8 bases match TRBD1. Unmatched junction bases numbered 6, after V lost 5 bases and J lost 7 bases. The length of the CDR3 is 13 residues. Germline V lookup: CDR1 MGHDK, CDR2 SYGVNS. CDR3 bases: TGTGCCAGCAGTCGACAGGGGATTGGTGGCTACACCTTC. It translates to CASSRQGIGGYTF.

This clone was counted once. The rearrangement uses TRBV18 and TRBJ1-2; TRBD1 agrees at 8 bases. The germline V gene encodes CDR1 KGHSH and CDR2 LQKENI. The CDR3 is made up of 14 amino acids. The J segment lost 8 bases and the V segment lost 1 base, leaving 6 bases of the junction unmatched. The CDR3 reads CASSPQGQGAGYTF. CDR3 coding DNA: TGTGCCAGCTCACCACAAGGACAGGGAGCCGGCTACACCTTC.

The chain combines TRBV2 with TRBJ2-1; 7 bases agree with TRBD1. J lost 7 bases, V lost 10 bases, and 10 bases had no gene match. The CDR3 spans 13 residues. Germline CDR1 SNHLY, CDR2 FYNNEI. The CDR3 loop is CATSPQGWNEQFF. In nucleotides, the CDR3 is TGTGCCACCTCACCACAGGGGTGGAATGAGCAGTTCTTC.

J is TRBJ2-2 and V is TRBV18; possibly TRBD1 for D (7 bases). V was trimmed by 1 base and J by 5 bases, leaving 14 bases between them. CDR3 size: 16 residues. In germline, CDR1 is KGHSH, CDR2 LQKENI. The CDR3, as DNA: TGTGCCAGCTCACCACGTGCACAGGGGAGGACCGGGGAGCTGTTTTTT. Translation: CASSPRAQGRTGELFF.

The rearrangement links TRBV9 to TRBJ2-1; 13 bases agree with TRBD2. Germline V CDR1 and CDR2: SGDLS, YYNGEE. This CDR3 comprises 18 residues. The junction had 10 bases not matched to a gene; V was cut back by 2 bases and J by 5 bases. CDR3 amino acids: CASSVGLAGALGNNEQFF. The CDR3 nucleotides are TGTGCCAGCAGCGTTGGACTAGCGGGGGCCCTGGGCAACAATGAGCAGTTCTTC.

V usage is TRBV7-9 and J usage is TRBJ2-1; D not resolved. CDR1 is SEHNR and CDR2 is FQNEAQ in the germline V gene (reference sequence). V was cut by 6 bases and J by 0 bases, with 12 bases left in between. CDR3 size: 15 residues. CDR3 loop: CASSSAGSSYNEQFF. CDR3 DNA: TGTGCCAGCAGTTCAGCAGGTAGCTCCTACAATGAGCAGTTCTTC.

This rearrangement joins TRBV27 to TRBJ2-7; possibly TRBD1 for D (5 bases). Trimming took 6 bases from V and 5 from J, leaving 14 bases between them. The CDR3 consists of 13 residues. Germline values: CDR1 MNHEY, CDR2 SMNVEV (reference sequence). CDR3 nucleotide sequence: TGTGCCAGCAGCTACAGGTATGGCAACGAGCAGTACTTC. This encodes CASSYRYGNEQYF.

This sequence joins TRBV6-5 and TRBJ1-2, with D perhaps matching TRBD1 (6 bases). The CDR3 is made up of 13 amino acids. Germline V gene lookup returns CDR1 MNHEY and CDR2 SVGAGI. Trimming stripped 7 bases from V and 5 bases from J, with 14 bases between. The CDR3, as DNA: TGTGCCAGCATATCGGGGGGGGCTTATGGCTACACCTTC. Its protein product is CASISGGAYGYTF.

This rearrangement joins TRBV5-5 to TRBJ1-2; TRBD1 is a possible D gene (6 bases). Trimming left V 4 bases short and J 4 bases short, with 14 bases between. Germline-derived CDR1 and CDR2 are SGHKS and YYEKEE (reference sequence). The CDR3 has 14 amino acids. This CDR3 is CASSPEGEGYGYTF. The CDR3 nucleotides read TGTGCCAGCAGCCCCGAGGGGGAGGGCTATGGCTACACCTTC. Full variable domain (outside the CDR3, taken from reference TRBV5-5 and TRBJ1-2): DAGVTQSPTHLIKTRGQQVTLRCSPISGHKSVSWYQQVLGQGPQFIFQYYEKEERGRGNFPDRFSARQFPNYSSELNVNALLLGDSALYLCASSPEGEGYGYTFGSGTRLTVV.

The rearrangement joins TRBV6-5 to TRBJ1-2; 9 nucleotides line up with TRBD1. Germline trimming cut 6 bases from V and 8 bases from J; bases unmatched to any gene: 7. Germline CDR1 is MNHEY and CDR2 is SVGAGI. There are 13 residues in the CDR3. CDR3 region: CASRKGQGEGYTF. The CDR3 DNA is TGTGCCAGCAGAAAGGGACAGGGAGAGGGCTACACCTTC.

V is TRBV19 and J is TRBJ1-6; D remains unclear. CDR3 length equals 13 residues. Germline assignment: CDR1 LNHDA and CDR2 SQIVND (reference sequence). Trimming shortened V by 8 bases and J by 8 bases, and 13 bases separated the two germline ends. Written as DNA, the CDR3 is TGTGCCAGTCGCCAAACTAGGGATTCACCCCTCCACTTT. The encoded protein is CASRQTRDSPLHF.

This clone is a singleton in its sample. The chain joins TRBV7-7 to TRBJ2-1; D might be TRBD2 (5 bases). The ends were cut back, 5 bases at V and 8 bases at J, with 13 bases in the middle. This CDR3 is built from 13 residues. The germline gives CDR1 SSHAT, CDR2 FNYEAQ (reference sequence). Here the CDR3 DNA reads TGTGCCAGCAGCAAACAATATAGCGATGAGCAGTTCTTC. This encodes CASSKQYSDEQFF. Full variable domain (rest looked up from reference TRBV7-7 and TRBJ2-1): GAGVSQSPRYKVTKRGQDVTLRCDPISSHATLYWYQQALGQGPEFLTYFNYEAQPDKSGLPSDRFSAERPEGSISTLTIQRTEQRDSAMYRCASSKQYSDEQFFGPGTRLTVL.

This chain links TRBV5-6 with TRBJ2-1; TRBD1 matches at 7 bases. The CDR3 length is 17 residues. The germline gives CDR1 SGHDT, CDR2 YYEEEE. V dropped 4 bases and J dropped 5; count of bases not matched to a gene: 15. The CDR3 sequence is CASSPLGQTLTNNEQFF. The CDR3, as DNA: TGTGCCAGCAGCCCCCTGGGACAGACCTTAACGAACAATGAGCAGTTCTTC.

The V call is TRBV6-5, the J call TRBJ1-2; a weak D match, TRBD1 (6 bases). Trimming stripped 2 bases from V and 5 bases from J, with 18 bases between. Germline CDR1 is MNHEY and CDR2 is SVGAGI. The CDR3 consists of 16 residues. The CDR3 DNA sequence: TGTGCCAGCAGTTACAGGGACATCTCTCTGGAGTATGGCTACACCTTC. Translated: CASSYRDISLEYGYTF.

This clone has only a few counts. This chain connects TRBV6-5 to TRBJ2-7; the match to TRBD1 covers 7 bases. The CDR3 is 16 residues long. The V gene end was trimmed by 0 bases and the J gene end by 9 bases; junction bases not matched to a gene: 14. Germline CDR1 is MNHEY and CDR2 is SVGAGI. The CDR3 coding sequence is TGTGCCAGCAGTTACTCGAGTCGGGACAGCGCCTGGGGGCAGTACTTC. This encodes CASSYSSRDSAWGQYF.